Sequencing of this T cell receptor (beta chain) was carried out in a study of blood T cells in healthy people across ages. Whole-study findings and limits: There were more naive CD4+ cells and higher diversity in long-lived donors than in aged donors. Per million T cells, TCR beta diversity dropped about linearly as age rose.

Next came a second PCR, run for 7 to 11 cycles, which used a sample-barcoded 5' primer along with a J-beta primer mix. TCRdb itself ran the 5' RACE reads through MiXCR, one entry per CDR3 protein. This sample has 600,000 to 650,000 distinct CDR3 sequences, with roughly 50% found just once. There were at least 6 micrograms of total RNA extracted from every sample. With regard to this clonotype: Its specificity is not known.

V shed 1 base and J 5 bases; nucleotides not matched to a gene: 8. Germline-derived CDR1 and CDR2 are DFQATT and SNEGSKA (reference sequence). This CDR3 is built from 15 residues. This TCR came from a man between 60 and 75 years old in good health. The sample consisted of blood. The rearrangement links TRBV20-1 to TRBJ2-7, with 10 bases identical to TRBD1. CDR3 region: CSARGSPGQGNEQYF. The DNA of the CDR3 is TGCAGTGCTAGAGGTTCGCCGGGACAGGGGAACGAGCAGTACTTC.